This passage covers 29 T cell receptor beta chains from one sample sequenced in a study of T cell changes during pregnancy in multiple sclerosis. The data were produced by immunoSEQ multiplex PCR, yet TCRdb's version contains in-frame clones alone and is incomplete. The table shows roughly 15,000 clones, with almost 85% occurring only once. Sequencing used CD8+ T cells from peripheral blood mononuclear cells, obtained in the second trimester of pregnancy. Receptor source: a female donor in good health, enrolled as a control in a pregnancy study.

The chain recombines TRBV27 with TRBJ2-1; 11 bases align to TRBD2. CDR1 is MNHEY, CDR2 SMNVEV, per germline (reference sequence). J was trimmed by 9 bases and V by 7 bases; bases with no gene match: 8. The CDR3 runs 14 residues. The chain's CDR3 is CASTSSGGVGEQFF. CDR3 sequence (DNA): TGTGCCAGCACAAGTAGCGGGGGGGTAGGTGAGCAGTTCTTC.

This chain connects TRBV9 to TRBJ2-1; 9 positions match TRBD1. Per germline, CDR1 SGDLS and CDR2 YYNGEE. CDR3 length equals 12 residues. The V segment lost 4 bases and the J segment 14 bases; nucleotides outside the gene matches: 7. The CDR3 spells CASSPLRDREFF. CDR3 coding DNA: TGTGCCAGCAGCCCTCTGCGGGACAGGGAGTTCTTC.

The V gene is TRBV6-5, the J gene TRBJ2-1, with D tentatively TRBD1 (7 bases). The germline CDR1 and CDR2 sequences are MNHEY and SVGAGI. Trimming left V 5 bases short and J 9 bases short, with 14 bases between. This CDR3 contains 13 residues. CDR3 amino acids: CASSTSQGGEQFF. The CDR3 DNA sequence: TGTGCCAGCAGTACGAGCCAGGGGGGTGAGCAGTTCTTC.

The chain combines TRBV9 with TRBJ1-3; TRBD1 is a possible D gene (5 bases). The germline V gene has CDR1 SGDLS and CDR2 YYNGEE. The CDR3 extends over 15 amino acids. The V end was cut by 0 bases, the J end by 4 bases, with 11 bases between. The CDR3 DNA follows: TGTGCCAGCAGCGTAGAAGGGGCGAGGGGAAACACCATATATTTT. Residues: CASSVEGARGNTIYF.

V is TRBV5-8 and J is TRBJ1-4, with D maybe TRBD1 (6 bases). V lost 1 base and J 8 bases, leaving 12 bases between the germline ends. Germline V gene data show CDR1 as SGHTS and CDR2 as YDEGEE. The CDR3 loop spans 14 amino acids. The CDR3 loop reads CASSLQGSNEKLFF. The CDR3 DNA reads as TGTGCCAGCAGCTTGCAGGGGAGCAACGAAAAACTGTTTTTT.

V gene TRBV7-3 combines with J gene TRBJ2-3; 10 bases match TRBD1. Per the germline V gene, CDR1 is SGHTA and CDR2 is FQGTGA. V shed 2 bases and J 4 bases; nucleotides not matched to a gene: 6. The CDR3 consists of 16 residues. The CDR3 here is CASSLGPGTGADTQYF. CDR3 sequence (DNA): TGTGCCAGCAGCTTAGGGCCCGGGACAGGGGCAGATACGCAGTATTTT.

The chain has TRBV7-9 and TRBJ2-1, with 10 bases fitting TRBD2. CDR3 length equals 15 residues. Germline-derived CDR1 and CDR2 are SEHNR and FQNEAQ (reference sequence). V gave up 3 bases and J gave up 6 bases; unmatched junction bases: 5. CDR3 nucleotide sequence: TGTGCCAGCAGCTTTACTAGCGGGGACCCCAATGAGCAGTTCTTC. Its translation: CASSFTSGDPNEQFF.

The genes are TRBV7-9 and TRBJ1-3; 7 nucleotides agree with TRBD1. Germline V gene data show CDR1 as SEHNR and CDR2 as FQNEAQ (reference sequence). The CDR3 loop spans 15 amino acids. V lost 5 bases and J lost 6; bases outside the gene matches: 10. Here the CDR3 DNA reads TGTGCCAGCAGCCCACGGCAGGGGGTTCTAAACACCATATATTTT. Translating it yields CASSPRQGVLNTIYF.

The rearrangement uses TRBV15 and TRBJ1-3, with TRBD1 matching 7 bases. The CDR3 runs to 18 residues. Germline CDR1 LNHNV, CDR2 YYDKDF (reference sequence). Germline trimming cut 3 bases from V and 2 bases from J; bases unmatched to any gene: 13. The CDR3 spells CATSSPTTGWKTGNTIYF. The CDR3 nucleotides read TGTGCCACCAGCAGTCCTACGACAGGGTGGAAAACTGGAAACACCATATATTTT.

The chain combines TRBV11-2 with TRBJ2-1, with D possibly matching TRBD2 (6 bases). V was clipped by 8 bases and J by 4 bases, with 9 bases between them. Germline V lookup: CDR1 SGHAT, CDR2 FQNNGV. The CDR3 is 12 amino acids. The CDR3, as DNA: TGTGCCAGCGTGGGGGGATACAATGAGCAGTTCTTC. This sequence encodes CASVGGYNEQFF.

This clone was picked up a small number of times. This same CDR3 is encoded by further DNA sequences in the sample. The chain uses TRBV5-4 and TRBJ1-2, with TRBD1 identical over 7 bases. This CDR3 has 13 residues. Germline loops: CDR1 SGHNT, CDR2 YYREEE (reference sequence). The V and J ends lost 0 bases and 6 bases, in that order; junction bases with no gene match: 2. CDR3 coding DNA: TGTGCCAGCAGCTTGGCGGGGACAGATGGCTACACCTTC. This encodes CASSLAGTDGYTF.

The CDR3 protein is CASSFDGGSAGELFF. CDR3 sequence (DNA): TGTGCCAGCAGTTTCGACGGGGGGTCCGCCGGGGAGCTGTTTTTT. The V and J genes are TRBV27 and TRBJ2-2; 7 nucleotides agree with TRBD2. The length of the CDR3 is 15 residues. Germline V gene lookup returns CDR1 MNHEY and CDR2 SMNVEV (reference sequence). V trimming: 3 bases; J trimming: 6 bases; junction bases outside the gene matches: 7.

In nucleotides, the CDR3 is TGCGCCAGCAGCCAAGAAGTCACAGGTTACTCTGGGGCCAACGTCCTGACTTTC. This translates into CASSQEVTGYSGANVLTF. The gene calls are TRBV4-3 and TRBJ2-6; D possibly corresponds to TRBD1 (5 bases). Trimming took off 0 bases at V and 0 bases at J, with 12 bases between the two ends. This CDR3 region has 18 residues. Germline V gene sequence: CDR1 LGHNA, CDR2 YSLEER.

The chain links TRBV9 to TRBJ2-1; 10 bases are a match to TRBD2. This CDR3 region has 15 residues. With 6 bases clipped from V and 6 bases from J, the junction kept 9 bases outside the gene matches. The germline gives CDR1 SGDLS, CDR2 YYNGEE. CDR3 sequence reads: CASTHGSGGGNEQFF. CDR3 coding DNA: TGTGCCAGCACCCATGGGAGCGGGGGGGGCAATGAGCAGTTCTTC.

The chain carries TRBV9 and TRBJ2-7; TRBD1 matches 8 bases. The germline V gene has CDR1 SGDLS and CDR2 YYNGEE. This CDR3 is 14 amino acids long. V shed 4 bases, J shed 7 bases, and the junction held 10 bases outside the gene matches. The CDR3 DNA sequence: TGTGCCAGCAGCATTCATTCAGGGGGCGAAGAGCAGTACTTC. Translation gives CASSIHSGGEEQYF.

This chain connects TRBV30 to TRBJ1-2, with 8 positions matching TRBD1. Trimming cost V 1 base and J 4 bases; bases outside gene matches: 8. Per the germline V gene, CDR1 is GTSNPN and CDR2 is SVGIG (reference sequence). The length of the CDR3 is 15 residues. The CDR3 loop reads CAWSEGRGQVYGYTF. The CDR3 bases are TGTGCCTGGAGTGAAGGCAGGGGGCAAGTCTATGGCTACACCTTC.

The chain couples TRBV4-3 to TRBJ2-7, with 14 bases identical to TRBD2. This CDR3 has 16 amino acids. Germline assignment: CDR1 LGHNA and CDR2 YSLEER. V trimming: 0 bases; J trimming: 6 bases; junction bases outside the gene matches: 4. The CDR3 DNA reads TGCGCCAGCAGCCAAGATCGGGGACTAGCGGGGGCCGAGCAGTACTTC. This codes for CASSQDRGLAGAEQYF.

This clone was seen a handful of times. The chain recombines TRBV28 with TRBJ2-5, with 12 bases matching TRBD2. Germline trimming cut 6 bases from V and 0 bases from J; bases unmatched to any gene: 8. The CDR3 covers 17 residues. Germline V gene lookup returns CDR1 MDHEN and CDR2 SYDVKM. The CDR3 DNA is TGTGCCAGCAGCTCCCGACTAGCGGGGGCTGACCAAGAGACCCAGTACTTC. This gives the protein CASSSRLAGADQETQYF.

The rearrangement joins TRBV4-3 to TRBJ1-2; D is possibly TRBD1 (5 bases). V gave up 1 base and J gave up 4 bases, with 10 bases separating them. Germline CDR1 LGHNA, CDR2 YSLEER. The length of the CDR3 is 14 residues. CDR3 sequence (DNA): TGCGCCAGCAGCCAAGGGCAGGGCCCCTATGGCTACACCTTC. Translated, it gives CASSQGQGPYGYTF.

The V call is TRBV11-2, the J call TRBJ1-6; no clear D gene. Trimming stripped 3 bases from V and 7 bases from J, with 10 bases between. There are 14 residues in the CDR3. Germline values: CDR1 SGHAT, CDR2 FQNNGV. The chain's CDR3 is CASSFIYINSPLHF. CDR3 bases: TGTGCCAGCAGCTTCATCTATATAAATTCACCCCTCCACTTT. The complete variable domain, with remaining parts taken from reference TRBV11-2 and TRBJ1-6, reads EAGVAQSPRYKIIEKRQSVAFWCNPISGHATLYWYQQILGQGPKLLIQFQNNGVVDDSQLPKDRFSAERLKGVDSTLKIQPAKLEDSAVYLCASSFIYINSPLHFGNGTRLTVT.

Here the CDR3 DNA reads TGTGCCAGCAGCCTCCCGGGGGTTCGGAATGAGCAGTTCTTC. This sequence encodes CASSLPGVRNEQFF. This sequence joins TRBV4-2 and TRBJ2-1; a possible D gene is TRBD2 (6 bases). This CDR3 region has 14 residues. CDR1 LGHNA and CDR2 YNFKEQ come from the germline V gene. Trimming took off 4 bases at V and 7 bases at J, with 14 bases between the two ends.

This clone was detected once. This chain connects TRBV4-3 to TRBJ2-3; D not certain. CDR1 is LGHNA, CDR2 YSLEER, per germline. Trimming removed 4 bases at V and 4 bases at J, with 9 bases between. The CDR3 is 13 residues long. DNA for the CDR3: TGCGCCAGCAGCCGAGGTCCATCAGATACGCAGTATTTT. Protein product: CASSRGPSDTQYF.

The CDR3 loop reads CASSLRQGRQPQHF. In nucleotides, the CDR3 is TGTGCCAGCAGCCTAAGACAGGGGAGACAGCCCCAGCATTTT. The genes are TRBV13 and TRBJ1-5; 8 bases are a match to TRBD1. Germline V gives CDR1 PRHDT, CDR2 FYEKMQ (reference sequence). CDR3 length: 14 amino acids. V gave up 5 bases and J gave up 7 bases; unmatched junction bases: 7.

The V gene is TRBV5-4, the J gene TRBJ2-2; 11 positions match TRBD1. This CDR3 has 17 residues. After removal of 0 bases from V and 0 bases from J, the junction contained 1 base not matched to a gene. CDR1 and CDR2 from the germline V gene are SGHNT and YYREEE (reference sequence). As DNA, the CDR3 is TGTGCCAGCAGCTTGGCGGGACAGGGGGCGAACACCGGGGAGCTGTTTTTT. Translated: CASSLAGQGANTGELFF.

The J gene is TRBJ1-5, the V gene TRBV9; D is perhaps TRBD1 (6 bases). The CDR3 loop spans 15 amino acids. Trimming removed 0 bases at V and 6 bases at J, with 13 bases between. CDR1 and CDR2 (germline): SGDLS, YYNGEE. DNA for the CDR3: TGTGCCAGCAGCGTAGAGGGGAGAGGGGGTCAGCCCCAGCATTTT. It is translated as CASSVEGRGGQPQHF.

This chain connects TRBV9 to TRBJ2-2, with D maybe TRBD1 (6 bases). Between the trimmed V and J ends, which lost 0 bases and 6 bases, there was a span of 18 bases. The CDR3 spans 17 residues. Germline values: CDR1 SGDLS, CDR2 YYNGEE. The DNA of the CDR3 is TGTGCCAGCAGCGTAGACCCAGGGGCCCCACGGGCCGGGGAGCTGTTTTTT. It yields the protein CASSVDPGAPRAGELFF.

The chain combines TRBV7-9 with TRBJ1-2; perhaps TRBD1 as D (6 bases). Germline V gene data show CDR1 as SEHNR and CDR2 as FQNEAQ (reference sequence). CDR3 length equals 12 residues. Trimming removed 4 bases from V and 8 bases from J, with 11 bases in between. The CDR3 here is CASSSTGYGYTF. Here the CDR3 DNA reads TGTGCCAGCAGCTCTACAGGGTACGGCTACACCTTC.

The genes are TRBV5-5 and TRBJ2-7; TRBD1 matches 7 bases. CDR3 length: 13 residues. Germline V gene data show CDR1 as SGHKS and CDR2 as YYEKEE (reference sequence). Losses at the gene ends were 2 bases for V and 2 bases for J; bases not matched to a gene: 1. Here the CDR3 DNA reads TGTGCCAGCAGCTTCGACAGGGCCTACGAGCAGTACTTC. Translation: CASSFDRAYEQYF.

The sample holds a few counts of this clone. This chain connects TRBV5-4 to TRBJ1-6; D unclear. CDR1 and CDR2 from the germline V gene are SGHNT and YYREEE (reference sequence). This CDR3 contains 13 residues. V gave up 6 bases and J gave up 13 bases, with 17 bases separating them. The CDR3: CASTPSGNSPLHF. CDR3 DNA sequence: TGTGCCAGCACCCCGTCCGGTAACTCTCCCCTCCACTTT. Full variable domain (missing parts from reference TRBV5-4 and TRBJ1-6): ETGVTQSPTHLIKTRGQQVTLRCSSQSGHNTVSWYQQALGQGPQFIFQYYREEENGRGNFPPRFSGLQFPNYSSELNVNALELDDSALYLCASTPSGNSPLHFGNGTRLTVT.